The clone carrying this T cell receptor (beta chain) appeared a single time. No antigen is known for it. Germline values: CDR1 GTSNPN, CDR2 SVGIG (reference sequence). CDR3 size: 14 residues. V gave up 5 bases and J gave up 13 bases; unmatched junction bases: 14. Primers for the PCR totalled 60 Vbeta and 13 Jbeta. The method was immunoSEQ multiplex PCR; TCRdb's version includes in-frame clones alone and lacks a portion of them. The sample holds 130,000 to 150,000 clones, about 80% seen once. This sample is drawn from a study of cytomegalovirus exposure and HLA in healthy donors. Study-level findings and limits: Analyses of presence and absence presupposed an approximately uniform sequencing depth across donors. Reports showed the classifier diagnosing cytomegalovirus status with high specificity and sensitivity.

The chain is built from TRBV30 and TRBJ1-6; 7 nucleotides align to TRBD1. Specimen: PBMCs. The sequence was obtained from a female donor in good health and CMV-seronegative. CDR3: CAWGKGAAVLPLHF. Here the CDR3 DNA reads TGTGCCTGGGGAAAGGGGGCCGCGGTTCTGCCCCTCCACTTT.